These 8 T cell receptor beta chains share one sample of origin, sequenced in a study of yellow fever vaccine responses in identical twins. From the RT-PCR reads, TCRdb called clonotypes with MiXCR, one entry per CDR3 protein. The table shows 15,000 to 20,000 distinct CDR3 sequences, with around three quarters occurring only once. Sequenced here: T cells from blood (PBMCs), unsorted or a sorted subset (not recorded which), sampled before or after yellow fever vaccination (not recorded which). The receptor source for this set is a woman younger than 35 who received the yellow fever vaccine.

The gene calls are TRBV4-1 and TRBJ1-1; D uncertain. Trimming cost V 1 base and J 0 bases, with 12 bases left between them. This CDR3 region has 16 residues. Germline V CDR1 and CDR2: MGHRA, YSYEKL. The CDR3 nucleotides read TGCGCCAGCAGCCAAGCCGTGGGCAGCTTGAACACTGAAGCTTTCTTT. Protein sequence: CASSQAVGSLNTEAFF.

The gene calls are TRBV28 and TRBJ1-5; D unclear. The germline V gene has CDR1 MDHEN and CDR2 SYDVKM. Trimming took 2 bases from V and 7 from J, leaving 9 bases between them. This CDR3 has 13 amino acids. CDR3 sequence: CASSLNSRQPQHF. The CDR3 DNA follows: TGTGCCAGCAGTTTAAATTCAAGGCAGCCCCAGCATTTT.

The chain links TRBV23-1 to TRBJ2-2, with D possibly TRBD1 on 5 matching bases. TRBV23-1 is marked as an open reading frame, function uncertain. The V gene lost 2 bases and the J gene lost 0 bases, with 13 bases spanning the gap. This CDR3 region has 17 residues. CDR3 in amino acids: CASSQRSGQPNTGELFF. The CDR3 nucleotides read TGCGCCAGCAGTCAACGGTCAGGGCAACCGAACACCGGGGAGCTGTTTTTT.

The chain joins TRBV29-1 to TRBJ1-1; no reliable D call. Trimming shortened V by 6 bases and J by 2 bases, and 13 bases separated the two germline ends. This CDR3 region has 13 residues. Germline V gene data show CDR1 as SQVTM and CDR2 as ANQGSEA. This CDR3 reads CSVIVLPNTEAFF. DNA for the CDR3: TGCAGCGTAATCGTCCTGCCCAACACTGAAGCTTTCTTT.

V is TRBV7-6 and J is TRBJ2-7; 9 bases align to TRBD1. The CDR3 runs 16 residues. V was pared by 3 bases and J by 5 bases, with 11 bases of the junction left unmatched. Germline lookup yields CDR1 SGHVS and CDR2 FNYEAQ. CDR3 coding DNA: TGTGCCAGCAGCTTCATCTCCGGGACAGGGTCGGACGAGCAGTACTTC. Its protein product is CASSFISGTGSDEQYF.

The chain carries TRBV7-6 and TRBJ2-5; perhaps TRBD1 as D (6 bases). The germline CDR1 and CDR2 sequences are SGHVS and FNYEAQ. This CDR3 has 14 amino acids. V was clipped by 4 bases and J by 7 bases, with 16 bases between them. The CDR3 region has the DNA TGTGCCAGCAGCTGGGACACGGGGTTTGGGACCCAGTACTTC. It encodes CASSWDTGFGTQYF.

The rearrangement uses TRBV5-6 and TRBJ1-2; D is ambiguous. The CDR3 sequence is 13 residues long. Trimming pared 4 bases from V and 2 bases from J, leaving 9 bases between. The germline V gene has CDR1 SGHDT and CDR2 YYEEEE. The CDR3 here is CASSKGLNYGYTF. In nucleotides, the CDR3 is TGTGCCAGCAGCAAAGGACTAAACTATGGCTACACCTTC.

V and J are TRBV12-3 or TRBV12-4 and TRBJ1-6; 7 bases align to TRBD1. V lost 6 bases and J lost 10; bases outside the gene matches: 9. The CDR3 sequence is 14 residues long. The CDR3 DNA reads TGTGCCAGCAGCATCGACAGGGCGCGATCACCCCTCCACTTT. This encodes CASSIDRARSPLHF.